This TCR beta chain was found in a study of T cells in Graves' hyperthyroidism and ophthalmopathy. With a duration under 2 months, the hyperthyroidism was newly diagnosed in patients aged 18 to 65. The V gene end was trimmed by 2 bases and the J gene end by 3 bases; junction bases not matched to a gene: 14. CDR1 and CDR2 (germline): DFQATT, SNEGSKA (reference sequence). The length of the CDR3 is 17 residues. The investigators amplified TCR beta CDR3 regions from RNA transcripts. During a first-round RT-PCR of the TCR CDR3, the HTBI primer set was used. TCRdb used MiXCR to reprocess the multiplex PCR reads, holding one entry per CDR3 protein. In the table there are roughly 350,000 distinct CDR3 sequences, over 11% of which are singletons.

J is TRBJ2-7 and V is TRBV20-1, with 9 bases aligning to TRBD2. This TCR derives from a woman under 40 with Graves' hyperthyroidism. The sample taken for sequencing was blood. The CDR3 loop reads CSARSLAGRRGLYEQYF. The CDR3 coding sequence is TGCAGTGCTAGATCGCTAGCGGGACGACGGGGCCTCTACGAGCAGTACTTC.